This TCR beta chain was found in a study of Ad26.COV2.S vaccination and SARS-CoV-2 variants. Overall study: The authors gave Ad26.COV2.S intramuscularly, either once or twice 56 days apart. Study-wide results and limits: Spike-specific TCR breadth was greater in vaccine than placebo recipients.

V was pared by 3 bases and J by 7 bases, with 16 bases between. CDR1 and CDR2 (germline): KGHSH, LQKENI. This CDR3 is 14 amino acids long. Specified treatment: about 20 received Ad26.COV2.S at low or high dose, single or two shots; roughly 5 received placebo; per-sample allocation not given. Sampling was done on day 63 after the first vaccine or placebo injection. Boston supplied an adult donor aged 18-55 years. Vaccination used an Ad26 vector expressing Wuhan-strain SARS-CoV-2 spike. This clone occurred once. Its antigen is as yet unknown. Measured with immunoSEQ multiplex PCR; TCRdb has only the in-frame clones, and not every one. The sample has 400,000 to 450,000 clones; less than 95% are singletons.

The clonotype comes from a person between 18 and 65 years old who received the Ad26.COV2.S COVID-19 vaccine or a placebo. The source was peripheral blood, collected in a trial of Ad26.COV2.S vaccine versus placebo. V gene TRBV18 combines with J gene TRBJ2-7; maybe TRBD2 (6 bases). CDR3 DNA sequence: TGTGCCAGCTCACCCAGTAGCGGTCTAAGGGAGCAGTACTTC. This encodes CASSPSSGLREQYF.